This T cell receptor (beta chain) is from a study of radiotherapy plus CTLA-4 blockade in lung cancer. Generated by immunoSEQ multiplex PCR, the TCRdb table keeps only in-frame clones and is missing some. Of tens of thousands of clones in the sample, around 69% are singletons; the top ten hold 2.5% to 3%. General study findings and limits: The best predictor of response was reported to be early blood T cell clone dynamics, with interferon-beta. Radiotherapy with ipilimumab was followed by blood expansion of tumor-derived clones.

The V end was cut by 5 bases, the J end by 6 bases, with 7 bases between. Germline V gene lookup returns CDR1 MNHEY and CDR2 SVGAGI. The CDR3 sequence is 11 residues long. This clone appeared a few times. No antigen is known for it. The rearrangement links TRBV6-5 to TRBJ1-2; D unclear. The source material was peripheral blood, sampled from a patient treated with radiotherapy plus ipilimumab. The sequence was collected from a human donor with non-small cell lung cancer who had a complete response to radiotherapy plus ipilimumab. CDR3 protein: CASSPLDGYTF. In DNA, the CDR3 is TGTGCCAGCAGTCCACTGGATGGCTACACCTTC.